Listed below are T cell receptor beta chains from one sample, sequenced in a study of post-analysis software for immune sequencing data. TCRdb used MiXCR to reprocess the PCR reads, holding one entry per CDR3 protein. Of over 250,000 distinct CDR3 sequences listed, 35% to 45% are singletons. Source material: blood. The receptor source for this set is a girl aged 10 to 17 with multiple sclerosis. The CDR3 runs from the conserved cysteine through the conserved F or W. The order of the fields is V gene, J gene, CDR3 length, clone size, D gene, CDR3 DNA, CDR3 protein. The D gene is left open where the match is weak. Size is stated for part of the rows, as once, few or many counts, or as a class when the clone is expanded.

>TRBV6-4|TRBJ2-1|15|NA|TRBD2
TGTGCCAGCAGTGACGAAGCGGGAGGTTACAATGAGCAGTTCTTC
CASSDEAGGYNEQFF
>TRBV29-1|TRBJ1-1|14|few|NA
TGCAGCGTTGAATCGTGGCAGAAGAACACTGAAGCTTTCTTT
CSVESWQKNTEAFF
>TRBV3-1|TRBJ2-5|16|many|TRBD2
TGTGCCAGCAGCCCCGGGACTAGCCTACCCCAAGAGACCCAGTACTTC
CASSPGTSLPQETQYF
>TRBV6-5|TRBJ1-5|16|NA|NA
TGTGCCAGCAGTAACACCGGGGCCCCCGGCAATCAGCCCCAGCATTTT
CASSNTGAPGNQPQHF
>TRBV15|TRBJ1-4|13|many|NA
TGTGCCATCAGTGGGGACGGGGAAGAAAAACTGTTTTTT
CAISGDGEEKLFF
>TRBV29-1|TRBJ1-2|12|many|TRBD1
TGCAGCCCGTGGGACAGGGAGTATGGCTACACCTTC
CSPWDREYGYTF
>TRBV5-1|TRBJ1-2|13|many|NA
TGCGCCAGCAGCCCATTAGGGGCCTATGGCTACACCTTC
CASSPLGAYGYTF
>TRBV19|TRBJ1-1|14|NA|NA
TGTGCCAGTAGTTCGGGACGGAAAGGGACTGAAGCTTTCTTT
CASSSGRKGTEAFF
>TRBV20-1|TRBJ2-1|14|many|NA
TGCAGTGCTATTTGGCGGGTCAAGAGGAATGAGCAGTTCTTC
CSAIWRVKRNEQFF
>TRBV20-1|TRBJ2-2|19|NA|TRBD2
TGCAGTGCTAGAGTTGGGACTAGCGGGAGCGCCCTCGGAACCGGGGAGCTGTTTTTT
CSARVGTSGSALGTGELFF
>TRBV18|TRBJ2-3|16|many|NA
TGTGCCAGCTCACCGCGACTGTTCAGCGGGTCAGATACGCAGTATTTT
CASSPRLFSGSDTQYF
>TRBV20-1|TRBJ2-5|16|NA|TRBD2
TGCAGTGCTAGAGATCTAGCGGAAGGTTCATGGGAGACCCAGTACTTC
CSARDLAEGSWETQYF
>TRBV18|TRBJ1-1|13|NA|NA
TGTGCCAGCTCAAACGACAAGAACACTGAAGCTTTCTTT
CASSNDKNTEAFF
>TRBV12-3/TRBV12-4|TRBJ2-2|12|NA|NA
TGTGCCAGCACCCTTCCACCCGGGAAGCTGTTTTTT
CASTLPPGKLFF
>TRBV20-1|TRBJ2-6|14|NA|NA
TGCAGTGCTAGGCGGTTCTCTGGGGCCAACGTCCTGACTTTC
CSARRFSGANVLTF
>TRBV6-5|TRBJ1-1|13|many|NA
TGTGCCAGCAGTTTCGCAGCTAACACTGAAGCTTTCTTT
CASSFAANTEAFF
>TRBV5-1|TRBJ2-3|16|many|TRBD1
TGCGCCAGCAGCTCTGTGGACAGGGGGCTTCCAGATACGCAGTATTTT
CASSSVDRGLPDTQYF
>TRBV20-1|TRBJ2-1|15|many|TRBD2
TGCAGTGCTAGCCCCGGGGGGACTAGCTTCAATGAGCAGTTCTTC
CSASPGGTSFNEQFF
>TRBV12-3/TRBV12-4|TRBJ1-1|13|few|NA
TGTGCCAGCGGGATTGGGGGGGGCACTGAAGCTTTCTTT
CASGIGGGTEAFF
>TRBV5-1|TRBJ1-5|15|many|TRBD1
TGCGCCAGCAGCTTGGGGACAGGGGGACATCAGCCCCAGCATTTT
CASSLGTGGHQPQHF
>TRBV4-1|TRBJ2-1|17|NA|NA
TGCGCCAGCAGCCATGGCTTAGCGCGGAGCTCCTACAATGAGCAGTTCTTC
CASSHGLARSSYNEQFF
>TRBV29-1|TRBJ2-1|11|NA|NA
TGCAGCGTTGACCCCGGGGATGGGCAGTTCTTC
CSVDPGDGQFF
>TRBV5-6|TRBJ1-2|13|many|NA
TGTGCCAGCAGCTGGACCCTCGTCTATGGCTACACCTTC
CASSWTLVYGYTF
>TRBV6-1|TRBJ1-1|15|many|NA
TGTGCCAGCAGTACGCCTTGGACAGCGAACACTGAAGCTTTCTTT
CASSTPWTANTEAFF
>TRBV20-1|TRBJ1-5|14|many|NA
TGCAGTGCTAGAGATCCAGGGTCGGGCCAGCCCCAGCATTTT
CSARDPGSGQPQHF
>TRBV27|TRBJ2-1|15|NA|NA
TGTGCCAGCAGTTTATCACTAGTGGGCAACAATGAGCAGTTCTTC
CASSLSLVGNNEQFF
>TRBV5-1|TRBJ2-3|16|many|TRBD2
TGCGCCAGCAGCTCCTGGAGCGCGGGAGGGACAGATACGCAGTATTTT
CASSSWSAGGTDTQYF
>TRBV10-3|TRBJ2-1|16|many|TRBD2
TGTGCCATCAGTGAGAGGCAATCAAGCGGGAGGGCCGAGCAGTTCTTC
CAISERQSSGRAEQFF
>TRBV6-1|TRBJ2-7|15|NA|TRBD2
TGTGCCAGCAGTCCGACTAGCGGGGTTTCCTACGAGCAGTACTTC
CASSPTSGVSYEQYF
>TRBV20-1|TRBJ2-7|13|NA|NA
TGCAGTGTCCCGTCGTTACGCTCCTACGAGCAGTACTTC
CSVPSLRSYEQYF
>TRBV28|TRBJ2-3|16|many|TRBD1
TGTGCCAGCAGCCGCACGGGACAGGGGTACACAGATACGCAGTATTTT
CASSRTGQGYTDTQYF
>TRBV15|TRBJ2-1|16|many|TRBD2
TGTGCCACCAGCAGAGACCGCGGGAGGGGTGACAATGAGCAGTTCTTC
CATSRDRGRGDNEQFF
>TRBV5-1|TRBJ2-1|15|many|NA
TGCGCCAGCAGCTTGGGGTTAGATCGGGCCAATGAGCAGTTCTTC
CASSLGLDRANEQFF
>TRBV7-2|TRBJ2-3|14|NA|NA
TGTGCCAGCAGTCGTACTAGCAGCGCAGATACGCAGTATTTT
CASSRTSSADTQYF
>TRBV7-6|TRBJ2-7|14|NA|NA
TGTGCCAGCAGCTTATTTCCGGGGGTCGACGAGCAGTACTTC
CASSLFPGVDEQYF
>TRBV20-1|TRBJ2-5|12|NA|NA
TGCAGTGCTAGAGATCGGAGGGGTGAGCAGTACTTC
CSARDRRGEQYF